What follows are 26 T cell receptor beta chains derived from one specimen sequenced in a study of tumor and adjacent non-tumor tissue in lung cancer. This sample's RNA came from whole unsorted tissue. A modified ARM-PCR protocol with three rounds of nested PCR amplified TCRbeta. TCRdb reprocessed the multiplex PCR reads with MiXCR, giving one entry per CDR3 protein. Of about 110,000 distinct CDR3 sequences listed, over 75% are singletons. The sequenced sample was lung tumor tissue. The receptor source for this set is a man between 65 and 80 years old with non-small cell lung cancer.

A note on this clonotype: The germline gene is not matched at one end of the junction; a read error may be the cause. The chain joins TRBV29-1 to TRBJ1-2; 8 bases map to TRBD1. Germline CDR1 and CDR2: SQVTM and ANQGSEA. This CDR3 is 14 amino acids long. CDR3 sequence (DNA): TGCAGCGTTAAACCGGCAGGGGGCGGGTATGACTACACCTTC. Translating it yields CSVKPAGGGYDYTF.

Comment on this clonotype: A junction end diverges from the germline sequence, so it may reflect a read error. V usage is TRBV20-1 and J usage is TRBJ1-4; D possibly corresponds to TRBD1 (6 bases). The CDR3 runs 13 residues. Germline V gene sequence: CDR1 DFQATT, CDR2 SNEGSKA (reference sequence). The CDR3 sequence: CSARTGMHGKLFF. For the CDR3, the DNA is TGTAGTGCTAGAACAGGGATGCATGGAAAACTGTTTTTT.

For this clonotype: This may stem from a read error, because a much larger clone lies one nucleotide away. The V gene is TRBV20-1, the J gene TRBJ2-4, with D unresolved. This CDR3 has 14 residues. Germline values: CDR1 DFQATT, CDR2 SNEGSKA (reference sequence). CDR3 DNA: TGCAATGCTAGGAGTACACCAGCCAAAAACATTCAGTACTTC. Translating it yields CNARSTPAKNIQYF.

Details on this clonotype: The junction departs from the called germline gene at one end, perhaps through a read error. V usage is TRBV6-6 and J usage is TRBJ1-5, with TRBD1 matching 7 bases. Germline values: CDR1 MNHNY, CDR2 SVGAGI (reference sequence). The CDR3 consists of 18 residues. The DNA of the CDR3 is TGTGCCAGCAGTTACATCGTGTGGGGACAGAATAGCAATCAGCCCCAGCGTTTT. Its protein product is CASSYIVWGQNSNQPQRF.

Points on this clonotype: Because the CDR3 is missing its conserved closing phenylalanine or tryptophan, this is likely a read error. The chain carries TRBV5-6 and TRBJ1-1; D remains unclear. The CDR3 has 13 residues. The germline V gene encodes CDR1 SGHDT and CDR2 YYEEEE. Trimming took 4 bases from V and 4 from J, leaving 11 bases between them. The CDR3 loop is CASSNFERTEAFL. In nucleotides, the CDR3 is TGTGCCAGCAGCAACTTCGAACGCACTGAAGCTTTCCTT.

Notes on this clonotype: One end of the junction does not line up with germline, which may come from a read error. The chain couples TRBV6-5 to TRBJ1-2; 7 bases align to TRBD1. This CDR3 spans 17 amino acids. Germline V CDR1 and CDR2: MNHEY, SVGAGI. The CDR3 here is CASSQGTGETAHYGYTF. In DNA form, the CDR3 reads TGTGCCAGCAGCCAAGGAACAGGGGAAACCGCTCACTATGGCTACACGTTC.

Remarks on this clonotype: Here the CDR3 omits its conserved ending phenylalanine or tryptophan, so a read error is the likely source. The chain employs TRBV10-3 and TRBJ2-6; 9 nucleotides align to TRBD2. CDR1 is ENHRY and CDR2 is SYGVKD in the germline V gene. The CDR3 spans 17 residues. With 6 bases clipped from V and 1 base from J, the junction kept 7 bases outside the gene matches. The CDR3: CAISLTSGGSGANVLTI. The CDR3 nucleotides read TGTGCCATCAGCCTGACTAGCGGAGGATCTGGGGCCAACGTCCTGACTATC.

This clonotype showed up just once. The conserved closing phenylalanine or tryptophan is absent in this CDR3, likely reflecting a read error. CDR3 nucleotide sequence: TGTGCCAGCAGTTACGATCCAGACAAGGGGCGCACAGATATGCAGTATCTT. It specifies CASSYDPDKGRTDMQYL. The chain employs TRBV6-6 and TRBJ2-3, with TRBD1 as a possible D gene (5 bases). The CDR3 totals 17 residues. The germline V gene has CDR1 MNHNY and CDR2 SVGAGI (reference sequence).

To note about this clonotype: The junction does not match germline at one end; this may be a read error. The chain carries TRBV5-4 and TRBJ2-1; 14 nucleotides agree with TRBD2. TRBJ2-7 explains the end of the DNA better; the J call may be wrong. The CDR3 has 16 residues. CDR1 is SGHNT, CDR2 YYREEE, per germline (reference sequence). DNA for the CDR3: TGTGTCAGCGGCGGAGCCGGGACTAGCGGGAGAGCGGAGCAGTACTTC. It translates to CVSGGAGTSGRAEQYF.

This clonotype has just a few counts. One end of the junction fails to match germline, which may point to a read error. The chain links TRBV4-3 to TRBJ1-4; the D is unclear. The CDR3 spans 14 residues. CDR1 is LGHNA, CDR2 YSLEER, per germline. The CDR3 DNA reads as TGCGCCAGCAGTCAAGCCAGTCGTCACGAAAAAGTGTTTTTT. Protein sequence: CASSQASRHEKVFF.

Concerning this clonotype itself: The junction does not match germline at one end; this may be a read error. The chain uses TRBV4-1 and TRBJ1-1, with D hard to call. Germline loops: CDR1 MGHRA, CDR2 YSYEKL. This CDR3 has 13 residues. As DNA, the CDR3 is TGCGCCAGCAGCACCCAGGATGGCACTGAAGCTTCCTTT. Its translation is CASSTQDGTEASF.

The count of this clonotype is one. The junction departs from the called germline gene at one end, perhaps through a read error. This rearrangement joins TRBV12-3 or TRBV12-4 to TRBJ2-3; D is uncertain. The CDR3 sequence is 12 residues long. The CDR3 coding sequence is TGTGCCAGCAGCATAACAAGGGATACGCTGTATTTT. Translation gives CASSITRDTLYF.

With regard to this clonotype: Mismatch with germline at one junction end may stem from a read error. V gene TRBV11-2 combines with J gene TRBJ2-1; TRBD2 is a possible D gene (5 bases). Germline-derived CDR1 and CDR2 are SGHAT and FQNNGV. CDR3 length: 16 amino acids. CDR3 sequence (DNA): TGTGTCAGCAGCTCAACCACGGACTGGGTGGTCAATGAGCAGTTCTTC. This translates into CVSSSTTDWVVNEQFF. The full variable domain, its missing parts supplied by reference TRBV11-2 and TRBJ2-1, is EAGVAQSPRYKIIEKRQSVAFWCNPISGHATLYWYQQILGQGPKLLIQFQNNGVVDDSQLPKDRFSAERLKGVDSTLKIQPAKLEDSAVYLCVSSSTTDWVVNEQFFGPGTRLTVL.

A word on this clonotype: One junction end does not reproduce the germline sequence, and a read error may be involved. The J gene is TRBJ2-5, the V gene TRBV29-1; 9 bases match TRBD2. The germline gives CDR1 SQVTM, CDR2 ANQGSEA. The CDR3 length is 18 residues. The CDR3 is CSVEFYWTSGGKQETRYF. The CDR3 DNA sequence: TGCAGCGTTGAATTCTATTGGACCAGCGGGGGGAAACAAGAGACCCGGTATTTC.

Details on this clonotype: The junction and the germline gene differ at one end; a read error may be behind it. The chain joins TRBV6-1 to TRBJ2-1; a possible D gene is TRBD2 (7 bases). Germline CDR1 reads MNHNS; CDR2 reads SASEGT. The CDR3 length is 16 residues. The CDR3 DNA reads as TGTGCCAGCACCCTAAGGGGGGGCACCGGGTCCAGTGAGCAACTCTTC. Translation: CASTLRGGTGSSEQLF.

This clonotype was seen repeatedly, ten times or more. The chain is built from TRBV15 and TRBJ2-2, with no clear D. In germline, CDR1 is LNHNV, CDR2 YYDKDF (reference sequence). The CDR3 is 13 residues long. Deletions cut 5 bases from V and 7 bases from J, with 11 bases between. The CDR3 spells CATSPVGDGELFF. CDR3 nucleotide sequence: TGTGCCACCAGCCCCGTTGGAGACGGGGAGCTGTTTTTT.

A word on this clonotype: This likely comes from a read error, as the CDR3 has no conserved phenylalanine or tryptophan at its end. The DNA is omitted, as the CDR3 cannot be located on it reliably, and the CDR3 follows TCRdb's listing. This rearrangement joins TRBV11-3 to TRBJ2-2; the table's TRBD2 call for D was not verified on the DNA. Germline CDR1 reads SGHNT; CDR2 reads YENEEA. The CDR3 extends over 14 residues, inclusive of both ends. CDR3 residues: CASRMDSGSGELLY.

Remarks on this clonotype: The final CDR3 position lacks the conserved phenylalanine or tryptophan, pointing to a likely read error. The V gene is TRBV29-1, the J gene TRBJ2-5; no reliable D call. V lost 6 bases and J 5 bases, leaving 22 bases between the germline ends. CDR1 is SQVTM and CDR2 is ANQGSEA in the germline V gene. This CDR3 has 15 residues. CDR3 in DNA: TGCAGCGTCCATGAAGGGATGCAAGTTCTGGAGACCCAGTACTGC. Translation gives CSVHEGMQVLETQYC.

Regarding this clonotype: One junction end does not reproduce the germline sequence, and a read error may be involved. This chain uses TRBV28 with TRBJ2-1; D is possibly TRBD1 (6 bases). The CDR3 totals 14 residues. CDR1 MDHEN and CDR2 SYDVKM come from the germline V gene. CDR3 nucleotide sequence: TGTGCCAGCAGTAATTCAGGGGCGAGGGATGATCAGTTCTTC. The encoded protein is CASSNSGARDDQFF.

About this clonotype: Given a much more abundant clone one base away, this may be a read error. The rearrangement links TRBV7-9 to TRBJ2-7; D remains unclear. The CDR3 has 12 amino acids. Germline V gene data show CDR1 as SEHNR and CDR2 as FQNEAQ (reference sequence). This CDR3 is CASSLSGYEQNF. Written as DNA, the CDR3 is TGTGCCAGCAGCTTATCAGGTTACGAGCAGAACTTC.

This clonotype was counted a few times. This may be a read error: a much more frequent sequence differs by one nucleotide. V is TRBV5-8 and J is TRBJ1-3; the D is unclear. This CDR3 is built from 12 residues. In germline, CDR1 is SGHTS, CDR2 YDEGEE. The CDR3 reads CASSLSGNIIYF. The CDR3 region has the DNA TGTGCCAGCAGCTTGAGTGGAAACATCATATATTTT.

As regards this clonotype: An end of the junction differs from the germline gene, which may be a read error. The J gene is TRBJ1-2, the V gene TRBV6-5, with D maybe TRBD1 (5 bases). Germline V CDR1 and CDR2: MNHEY, SVGAGI. The CDR3 covers 16 residues. The CDR3 is CVSSYSPGPLNYRYTF. Here the CDR3 DNA reads TGTGTCAGCAGTTACTCTCCGGGACCTCTAAACTATCGCTACACCTTC.

V is TRBV6-6 and J is TRBJ2-5, with D perhaps TRBD2 (6 bases). The CDR3 length is 19 residues. Germline V gives CDR1 MNHNY, CDR2 SVGAGI (reference sequence). Trimming left V 6 bases short and J 4 bases short, with 30 bases between. The CDR3 coding sequence is TGTGCCAGCAGACAAAAGACTAGAGGGGAAATTTTTATGGGAGAGACCCAGTACTTC. It specifies CASRQKTRGEIFMGETQYF.

On this clonotype itself: Since no conserved phenylalanine or tryptophan closes the CDR3, a read error is the likely cause. No DNA is shown, since the ends of the CDR3 on it are uncertain; the CDR3 is the one TCRdb lists. The V and J genes are TRBV11-2 and TRBJ1-6; the table's D call, TRBD1, was not checked against the DNA. The CDR3 sequence runs 14 residues, both termini included. Germline lookup yields CDR1 SGHAT and CDR2 FQNNGV. CDR3 residues: CASSQTGGYSPLRI.

A remark on this clonotype: One end of the junction varies from germline; a read error may be responsible. This chain uses TRBV6-5 with TRBJ2-1; maybe TRBD1 (5 bases). CDR1 is MNHEY, CDR2 SVGAGI, per germline. This CDR3 contains 15 residues. The CDR3 region is CASSSRWAGMNEQFF. The CDR3 nucleotides read TGTGCCAGTAGTTCTCGCTGGGCAGGGATGAATGAGCAGTTCTTC.

With respect to this clonotype: Here the CDR3 omits its conserved ending phenylalanine or tryptophan, so a read error is the likely source. The DNA is omitted, as the CDR3 cannot be located on it reliably, and the CDR3 follows TCRdb's listing. CDR3 amino acids: CASSESKQAADTQLV. The chain employs TRBV10-1 and TRBJ2-3; the DNA was not used to check the table's D call, TRBD1. The CDR3 length is 15 residues, termini included. Per the germline V gene, CDR1 is WNHNN and CDR2 is SYGVQD (reference sequence).